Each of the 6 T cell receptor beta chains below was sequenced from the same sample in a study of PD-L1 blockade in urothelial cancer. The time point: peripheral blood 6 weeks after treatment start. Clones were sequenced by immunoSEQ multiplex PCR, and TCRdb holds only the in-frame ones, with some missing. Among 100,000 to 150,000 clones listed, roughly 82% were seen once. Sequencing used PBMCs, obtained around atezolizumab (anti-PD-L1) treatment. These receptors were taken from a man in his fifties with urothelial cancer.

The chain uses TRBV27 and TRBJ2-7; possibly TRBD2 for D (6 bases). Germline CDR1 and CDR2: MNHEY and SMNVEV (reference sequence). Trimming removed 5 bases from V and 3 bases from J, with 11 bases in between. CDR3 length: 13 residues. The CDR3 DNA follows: TGTGCCAGCAGTCTGGGGAGGCACTACGAGCAGTACTTC. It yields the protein CASSLGRHYEQYF.

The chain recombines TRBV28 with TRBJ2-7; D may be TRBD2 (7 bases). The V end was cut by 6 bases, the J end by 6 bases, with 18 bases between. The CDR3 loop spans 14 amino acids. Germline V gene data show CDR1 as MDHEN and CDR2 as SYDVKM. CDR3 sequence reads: CASRRTWGGGEQYF. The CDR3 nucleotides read TGTGCCAGCAGACGTACCTGGGGAGGGGGCGAGCAGTACTTC.

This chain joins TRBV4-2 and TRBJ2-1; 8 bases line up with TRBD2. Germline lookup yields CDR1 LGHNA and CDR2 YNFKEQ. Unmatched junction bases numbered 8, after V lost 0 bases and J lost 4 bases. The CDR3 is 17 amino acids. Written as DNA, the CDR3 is TGTGCCAGCAGCCAAGAGGGGCTAGCGGGTACTTACAATGAGCAGTTCTTC. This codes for CASSQEGLAGTYNEQFF.

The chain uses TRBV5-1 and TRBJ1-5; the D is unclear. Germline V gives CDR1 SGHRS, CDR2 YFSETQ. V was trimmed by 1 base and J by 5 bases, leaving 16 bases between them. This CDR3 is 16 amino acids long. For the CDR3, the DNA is TGCGCCAGCAGCTTGAATCCCGGGGTTGGGGATCAGCCCCAGCATTTT. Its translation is CASSLNPGVGDQPQHF.

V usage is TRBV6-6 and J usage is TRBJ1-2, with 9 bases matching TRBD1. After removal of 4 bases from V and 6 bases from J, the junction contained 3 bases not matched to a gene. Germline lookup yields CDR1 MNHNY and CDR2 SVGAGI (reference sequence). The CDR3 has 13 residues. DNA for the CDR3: TGTGCCAGCAGTTGGACAGGGGATGATGGCTACACCTTC. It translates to CASSWTGDDGYTF.

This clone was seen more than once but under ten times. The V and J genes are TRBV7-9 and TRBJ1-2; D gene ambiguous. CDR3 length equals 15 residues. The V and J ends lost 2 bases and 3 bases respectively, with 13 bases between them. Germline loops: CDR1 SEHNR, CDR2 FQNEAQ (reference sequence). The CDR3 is CASSLMTGWDYGYTF. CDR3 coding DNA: TGTGCCAGCAGCTTAATGACCGGGTGGGACTATGGCTACACCTTC.